One and the same sample provided the 31 T cell receptor beta chains below, sequenced in a study of cytomegalovirus exposure and HLA in healthy donors. Primers: 60 Vbeta forward and 13 Jbeta reverse. Here immunoSEQ multiplex PCR was the method, and the copy in TCRdb shows in-frame clones only, minus some. The sample has 100,000 to 150,000 clones, around 85% seen once. Sequencing was done on a sample of PBMCs. The receptors stem from a boy younger than 18 in good health and CMV-seronegative.

This clone was counted a few times. In nucleotides, the CDR3 is TGTGCCAGCAGGGGGGGGACTCCGCCGGCTGAAGCTTTCTTT. Protein sequence: CASRGGTPPAEAFF. This chain links TRBV2 with TRBJ1-1; tentative D call: TRBD1 (5 bases). The CDR3 consists of 14 residues. V shed 6 bases and J shed 6 bases, with 17 bases lying between them. Germline V lookup: CDR1 SNHLY, CDR2 FYNNEI.

The chain couples TRBV6-5 to TRBJ1-2; 8 bases map to TRBD1. The V gene's germline CDR1 is MNHEY and CDR2 SVGAGI. The CDR3 is 13 residues long. The J segment lost 8 bases and the V segment lost 4 bases, leaving 6 bases of the junction unmatched. The CDR3 region is CASSSGTGHGYTF. CDR3 nucleotide sequence: TGTGCCAGCAGTTCTGGGACAGGTCACGGCTACACCTTC.

V and J are TRBV7-2 and TRBJ1-5; the D gene is possibly TRBD1 (6 bases). CDR1 is SGHTA, CDR2 FQGNSA, per germline. Between the trimmed V and J ends, which lost 0 bases and 2 bases, there was a span of 11 bases. This CDR3 spans 16 amino acids. Here the CDR3 DNA reads TGTGCCAGCAGCTTAGCCTCGGCAGGGGGCAATCAGCCCCAGCATTTT. Translating gives CASSLASAGGNQPQHF.

V is TRBV7-2 and J is TRBJ2-5; 7 positions agree with TRBD2. The V gene end was trimmed by 1 base and the J gene end by 5 bases; junction bases not matched to a gene: 4. The CDR3 consists of 14 residues. Looked up from germline, CDR1 is SGHTA and CDR2 is FQGNSA. The CDR3 DNA is TGTGCCAGCAGCTTAGATAAGGGAGGGGAGACCCAGTACTTC. Translating it yields CASSLDKGGETQYF.

The chain employs TRBV12-5 and TRBJ2-1; possible D gene TRBD2, 5 bases. This CDR3 spans 13 amino acids. The V and J ends lost 4 bases and 9 bases respectively, with 13 bases between them. CDR1 LGHNT and CDR2 FRNRAP come from the germline V gene. The CDR3 is CASGSHVGSEQFF. CDR3 bases: TGTGCTAGTGGTTCTCATGTAGGGAGTGAGCAGTTCTTC.

The CDR3 protein is CASSLIMGLANNEQFF. The DNA of the CDR3 is TGTGCCAGCAGCTTAATTATGGGACTAGCGAACAATGAGCAGTTCTTC. The V call is TRBV7-9, the J call TRBJ2-1; 10 nucleotides agree with TRBD2. The CDR3 sequence is 16 residues long. The ends lost 2 bases at V and 5 bases at J; junction bases unmatched: 6. Germline lookup yields CDR1 SEHNR and CDR2 FQNEAQ (reference sequence).

V is TRBV5-1 and J is TRBJ1-1; a weak D match, TRBD1 (5 bases). V shed 2 bases and J shed 1 base, with 9 bases lying between them. CDR1 and CDR2 from the germline V gene are SGHRS and YFSETQ. The CDR3 is made up of 14 amino acids. The CDR3, as DNA: TGCGCCAGCAGCTTCAGGGAAGGGAACACTGAAGCTTTCTTT. This gives the protein CASSFREGNTEAFF.

This chain's CDR3 is CASSPIGSREQYF. The CDR3 DNA sequence: TGTGCCAGCAGCCCGATCGGGAGTCGCGAGCAGTACTTC. The genes are TRBV7-3 and TRBJ2-7; the D gene is possibly TRBD2 (6 bases). The V and J ends lost 5 bases and 6 bases respectively, with 14 bases between them. Germline V gene data show CDR1 as SGHTA and CDR2 as FQGTGA. The CDR3 is made up of 13 amino acids.

This sequence joins TRBV5-8 and TRBJ2-6; tentative D call: TRBD1 (6 bases). V was cut by 0 bases and J by 0 bases, with 10 bases left in between. This CDR3 has 17 residues. Germline V CDR1 and CDR2: SGHTS, YDEGEE. The CDR3 DNA reads as TGTGCCAGCAGCTTGGGACAGGTACACTCTGGGGCCAACGTCCTGACTTTC. Translating gives CASSLGQVHSGANVLTF.

The CDR3 DNA is TGTGCCAGCAGCTTGTGGAGCGAACTAGAGCAGTTCTTC. Its translation is CASSLWSELEQFF. The chain carries TRBV5-4 and TRBJ2-1; D unresolved. The CDR3 length is 13 residues. The germline CDR1 and CDR2 sequences are SGHNT and YYREEE (reference sequence). The V and J ends lost 1 base and 10 bases respectively, with 12 bases between them.

The chain recombines TRBV19 with TRBJ2-3, with a possible D match to TRBD2 (5 bases). This CDR3 contains 16 residues. V was clipped by 3 bases and J by 2 bases, with 15 bases between them. CDR1 is LNHDA, CDR2 SQIVND, per germline (reference sequence). For the CDR3, the DNA is TGTGCCAGTAGTATTGGGGTAGCGTGGCCCACAGATACGCAGTATTTT. Translating gives CASSIGVAWPTDTQYF.

The J gene is TRBJ1-5, the V gene TRBV27, with 7 bases aligning to TRBD1. The germline gives CDR1 MNHEY, CDR2 SMNVEV (reference sequence). The CDR3 runs 15 residues. J lost 0 bases, V lost 2 bases, and 1 base had no gene match. DNA for the CDR3: TGTGCCAGCAGTTTAACAGGGGTTAGCAATCAGCCCCAGCATTTT. Protein product: CASSLTGVSNQPQHF.

The chain couples TRBV4-3 to TRBJ2-1; D perhaps matches TRBD2 (5 bases). Trimming took 3 bases from V and 10 from J, leaving 13 bases between them. The germline CDR1 and CDR2 sequences are LGHNA and YSLEER. There are 13 residues in the CDR3. The CDR3 reads CASSQTISGEQFF. The DNA for the CDR3 is TGCGCCAGCAGCCAGACAATCTCGGGGGAGCAGTTCTTC.

A few counts support this clone. The chain uses TRBV7-9 and TRBJ1-4; the D is unclear. Trimming left V 9 bases short and J 3 bases short, with 5 bases between. Germline-derived CDR1 and CDR2 are SEHNR and FQNEAQ (reference sequence). The CDR3 is made up of 11 amino acids. The CDR3 spells CASQSNEKLFF. CDR3 nucleotides: TGTGCCAGTCAATCTAATGAAAAACTGTTTTTT.

On this clone itself: The same CDR3 also results from other DNA sequences found in this sample. The chain has TRBV19 and TRBJ1-5; the match to TRBD1 covers 7 bases. CDR1 and CDR2 from the germline V gene are LNHDA and SQIVND (reference sequence). This CDR3 is built from 15 residues. The ends lost 7 bases at V and 3 bases at J; junction bases unmatched: 9. In DNA, the CDR3 is TGTGCCAGTACCTCGGACAGGAGTATCAATCAGCCCCAGCATTTT. This gives the protein CASTSDRSINQPQHF.

The V and J genes are TRBV9 and TRBJ2-4, with a tentative D call TRBD1 (5 bases). Trimming took off 6 bases at V and 7 bases at J, with 14 bases between the two ends. The CDR3 is 13 amino acids. Germline CDR1 SGDLS, CDR2 YYNGEE. DNA for the CDR3: TGTGCCAGCACCGATGACAGAGCGAACATTCAGTACTTC. Protein product: CASTDDRANIQYF.

The V gene is TRBV6-1, the J gene TRBJ2-3, with a possible D match to TRBD2 (6 bases). The CDR3 contains 12 residues. The germline gives CDR1 MNHNS, CDR2 SASEGT. The V end lost 8 bases, the J end lost 3 bases, and 9 bases lay between the germline ends. Here the CDR3 reads CASGAGTDTQYF. The CDR3 DNA sequence: TGTGCCAGCGGGGCGGGGACAGATACGCAGTATTTT.

The chain combines TRBV28 with TRBJ1-5, with a possible D match to TRBD1 (5 bases). This CDR3 has 14 residues. Between the trimmed V and J ends, which lost 2 bases and 8 bases, there was a span of 13 bases. CDR1 and CDR2 (germline): MDHEN, SYDVKM. CDR3 coding DNA: TGTGCCAGCAGTTTACTCGGGGGAGGGGAGCCCCAGCATTTT. This codes for CASSLLGGGEPQHF.

The chain joins TRBV27 to TRBJ2-7; possibly TRBD2 for D (6 bases). The CDR3 spans 13 residues. Germline V gives CDR1 MNHEY, CDR2 SMNVEV (reference sequence). Trimming removed 6 bases from V and 4 bases from J, with 13 bases in between. The CDR3: CASSVDYNYEQYF. CDR3 sequence (DNA): TGTGCCAGCAGCGTGGACTATAATTACGAGCAGTACTTC.

This clone was detected only once. The genes are TRBV7-2 and TRBJ1-1; D not certain. The CDR3 consists of 13 residues. Trimming removed 1 base from V and 0 bases from J, with 3 bases in between. In germline, CDR1 is SGHTA, CDR2 FQGNSA. CDR3 protein: CASSLELNTEAFF. In DNA form, the CDR3 reads TGTGCCAGCAGCTTAGAGCTGAACACTGAAGCTTTCTTT.

CDR3 bases: TGTGCCAGCAGCCAAGATAGTCCCGTCGTTGTGTTCTTC. This translates into CASSQDSPVVVFF. V is TRBV4-2 and J is TRBJ2-1; D gene uncertain. The CDR3 consists of 13 residues. The V end was cut by 0 bases, the J end by 15 bases, with 15 bases between. The germline CDR1 and CDR2 sequences are LGHNA and YNFKEQ.

CDR3 sequence: CASSIGSRAEAFF. In DNA, the CDR3 is TGTGCCAGTAGTATCGGCAGCAGGGCTGAAGCTTTCTTT. The chain links TRBV19 to TRBJ1-1; D may be TRBD1 (5 bases). Trimming removed 3 bases from V and 6 bases from J, with 11 bases in between. The CDR3 spans 13 residues. CDR1 and CDR2 from the germline V gene are LNHDA and SQIVND (reference sequence).

The genes are TRBV18 and TRBJ2-7, with 9 bases that match TRBD1. V lost 5 bases, J lost 3 bases, and 14 bases stayed unmatched. Germline V CDR1 and CDR2: KGHSH, LQKENI. There are 17 residues in the CDR3. In DNA, the CDR3 is TGTGCCAGCTCAAGACGAAACTCCGGGACAGGGCTCTACGAGCAGTACTTC. Its protein product is CASSRRNSGTGLYEQYF. The whole variable domain, filled in from reference TRBV18 and TRBJ2-7, reads NAGVMQNPRHLVRRRGQEARLRCSPMKGHSHVYWYRQLPEEGLKFMVYLQKENIIDESGMPKERFSAEFPKEGPSILRIQQVVRGDSAAYFCASSRRNSGTGLYEQYFGPGTRLTVT.

The chain has TRBV5-1 and TRBJ2-7, with D maybe TRBD1 (5 bases). CDR1 is SGHRS, CDR2 YFSETQ, per germline. The CDR3 has 17 amino acids. The germline V and J ends were trimmed by 1 base and 0 bases, with 17 bases remaining between them. The CDR3 region is CASSLYFRQQSSYEQYF. CDR3 nucleotide sequence: TGCGCCAGCAGCTTGTATTTTCGACAGCAAAGCTCCTACGAGCAGTACTTC.

This chain links TRBV25-1 with TRBJ1-4, with 9 bases lining up with TRBD1. Germline loops: CDR1 MGHDK, CDR2 SYGVNS. The trim removed 2 bases at V and 7 bases at J, leaving 8 bases unmatched. The CDR3 sequence is 16 residues long. The CDR3 bases are TGTGCCAGCAGTGAAAGGGGGGGGACAGGGATTGAAAAACTGTTTTTT. Protein product: CASSERGGTGIEKLFF.

The rearrangement joins TRBV7-8 to TRBJ2-1, with a tentative D call TRBD1 (6 bases). CDR1 and CDR2 from the germline V gene are SGHVS and FQNEAQ. CDR3 length: 15 amino acids. Deletions cut 5 bases from V and 9 bases from J, with 20 bases between. The CDR3 protein is CASSAGTLMSIEQFF. CDR3 coding DNA: TGTGCCAGCAGCGCCGGGACACTGATGAGTATTGAGCAGTTCTTC.

The J gene is TRBJ1-1, the V gene TRBV29-1; possible D gene TRBD1, 5 bases. The V gene's germline CDR1 is SQVTM and CDR2 ANQGSEA. This CDR3 contains 13 residues. Trimming pared 7 bases from V and 1 base from J, leaving 13 bases between. The CDR3 sequence is CSARRVGNTEAFF. In DNA, the CDR3 is TGCAGCGCGCGCAGGGTAGGGAACACTGAAGCTTTCTTT.

The V and J genes are TRBV5-4 and TRBJ2-1; 7 bases agree with TRBD1. Losses at the gene ends were 4 bases for V and 8 bases for J; bases not matched to a gene: 12. The CDR3 covers 15 residues. Germline V gene lookup returns CDR1 SGHNT and CDR2 YYREEE (reference sequence). The CDR3 DNA is TGTGCCAGCAGCCCCCAACAGGGGCGAATAGATGAGCAGTTCTTC. Protein product: CASSPQQGRIDEQFF.

The chain links TRBV9 to TRBJ2-5, with TRBD2 identical over 10 bases. The junction had 7 bases not matched to a gene; V was cut back by 0 bases and J by 2 bases. Germline CDR1 is SGDLS and CDR2 is YYNGEE. The CDR3 totals 17 residues. The CDR3, as DNA: TGTGCCAGCAGCGTAGCGTCTAGCGGGGGTTATCAAGAGACCCAGTACTTC. It encodes CASSVASSGGYQETQYF.

In this sample, this clone turned up a few times. The chain carries TRBV19 and TRBJ2-5, with 9 bases aligning to TRBD2. Germline assignment: CDR1 LNHDA and CDR2 SQIVND (reference sequence). The CDR3 is 15 amino acids. V lost 3 bases to trimming and J lost 5 bases; unmatched junction nucleotides: 7. In DNA, the CDR3 is TGTGCCAGTAGTATCGGGCGGGGGGGCGTGGAGACCCAGTACTTC. Its protein product is CASSIGRGGVETQYF.

This clone was detected a few times. V gene TRBV27 combines with J gene TRBJ2-1; 12 bases match TRBD2. With 5 bases clipped from V and 3 bases from J, the junction kept 5 bases outside the gene matches. CDR1 MNHEY and CDR2 SMNVEV come from the germline V gene (reference sequence). This CDR3 is 16 amino acids long. CDR3 loop: CASSTRTSGVYNEQFF. CDR3 in DNA: TGTGCCAGCAGTACACGGACTAGCGGGGTCTACAATGAGCAGTTCTTC.